Sequencing of this TCR beta chain was carried out in a study of breast tumors, draining lymph nodes, adjacent tissues. Study-wide findings and caveats: Tumor repertoires ranked between lymph nodes and nontumor tissue in diversity, with V and J gene preferences. Data only fit, rather than demonstrated, lymph node origin of most tumor T cells. Compared with basal-like, luminal-like tumors shared significantly more repertoire with nontumor tissue. Most tumor T cells seemingly derive from lymph node, then expand in tumor.

The CDR3 contains 12 residues. Trimming stripped 1 base from V and 6 bases from J, with 4 bases between. CDR1 is MGHRA, CDR2 YSYEKL, per germline. TCRdb re-called the multiplex PCR reads with MiXCR, one entry per CDR3 protein. This sample has about 230,000 distinct CDR3 sequences; approximately 31% occur once, and the top ten carry roughly 1.5%. Samples came from axillary lymph nodes draining the breast cancer. Ten or more counts support this clonotype. Its antigen remains unidentified. This receptor was taken from a female donor with breast cancer. Some clones in this sample may be carry-over from other donors' samples. Input material: axillary lymph node tissue. The gene calls are TRBV4-1 and TRBJ1-5, with D uncertain. The CDR3 loop is CASSQGPQPQHF. CDR3 nucleotides: TGCGCCAGCAGCCAAGGTCCTCAGCCCCAGCATTTT.